These T cell receptor beta chains were read from a single sample in a study of response to subunit inactivated influenza vaccine. Via MiXCR, TCRdb re-called the RT-PCR reads, giving one row per CDR3 protein. The sample consists of hundreds of thousands of distinct CDR3 sequences, about 12% of them appearing once. The material sequenced was non-naive T cells sorted from PBMCs, taken 14 to 15 days before vaccination. The receptor source for this set is a man in his forties or fifties who received an inactivated influenza vaccine. CDR3s leave out the opening cysteine and the closing phenylalanine or tryptophan. Each record gives: J gene, V gene, CDR3 protein.

j_call: TRBJ2-7; v_call: TRBV30; cdr3_aa: AWTGTTVSVGYEQY
j_call: TRBJ1-1; v_call: TRBV12-3/TRBV12-4; cdr3_aa: ASRQPGSPAF
j_call: TRBJ2-7; v_call: TRBV6-5; cdr3_aa: ASSYIGGGRGSSYEQY
j_call: TRBJ2-7; v_call: TRBV27; cdr3_aa: ASSLTGVGAGYEQY
j_call: TRBJ2-1; v_call: TRBV6-2/TRBV6-3; cdr3_aa: ASSFSGRALNEQF
j_call: TRBJ2-7; v_call: TRBV12-3/TRBV12-4; cdr3_aa: ASRAAGTGTYEQY
j_call: TRBJ2-2; v_call: TRBV5-4; cdr3_aa: ASSLGPGGVRNTGELF
j_call: TRBJ1-4; v_call: TRBV29-1; cdr3_aa: SVPGTSGNEKLF
j_call: TRBJ1-2; v_call: TRBV12-3/TRBV12-4; cdr3_aa: ASSGGTGSGYGYT
j_call: TRBJ1-4; v_call: TRBV5-6; cdr3_aa: ASSLFDAGREKLF
j_call: TRBJ2-7; v_call: TRBV9; cdr3_aa: ASSVGRGEHEQY
j_call: TRBJ2-3; v_call: TRBV5-1; cdr3_aa: ASSTGQGGSDTQY
j_call: TRBJ1-1; v_call: TRBV12-3/TRBV12-4; cdr3_aa: ASSRTGLGETEAF
j_call: TRBJ1-5; v_call: TRBV12-3/TRBV12-4; cdr3_aa: ASSLSTGFNQPQH
j_call: TRBJ2-7; v_call: TRBV5-1; cdr3_aa: ASSKTTGSYEQY
j_call: TRBJ2-5; v_call: TRBV5-1; cdr3_aa: ASSLVGGPGETQY
j_call: TRBJ2-7; v_call: TRBV6-2/TRBV6-3; cdr3_aa: ASSQGRIGQY
j_call: TRBJ2-2; v_call: TRBV7-2; cdr3_aa: ASRITQNTGELF
j_call: TRBJ2-2; v_call: TRBV11-1; cdr3_aa: ASSTPLRTGEVTGELF
j_call: TRBJ1-2; v_call: TRBV7-2; cdr3_aa: ASRAGSIYGYT
j_call: TRBJ1-1; v_call: TRBV6-5; cdr3_aa: ASSYSGQGQKAF
j_call: TRBJ2-4; v_call: TRBV2; cdr3_aa: ASSLGQAEY
j_call: TRBJ2-1; v_call: TRBV5-1; cdr3_aa: ASSRSTGNEQF
j_call: TRBJ1-2; v_call: TRBV6-1; cdr3_aa: ASNDRATNYGYT
j_call: TRBJ2-1; v_call: TRBV4-1; cdr3_aa: ASSQDAGGAYNEQF
j_call: TRBJ1-3; v_call: TRBV6-1; cdr3_aa: ATRQGAGNTIY
j_call: TRBJ2-3; v_call: TRBV5-1; cdr3_aa: ASSLVAGVVDTQY
j_call: TRBJ2-5; v_call: TRBV20-1; cdr3_aa: SASRTSQETQY
j_call: TRBJ2-6; v_call: TRBV7-8; cdr3_aa: ASSLAYSARSSGANVLT
j_call: TRBJ2-5; v_call: TRBV7-9; cdr3_aa: ASSFGAGVGETQY
j_call: TRBJ2-3; v_call: TRBV7-2; cdr3_aa: ASRRTSGGNTDTQY
j_call: TRBJ2-3; v_call: TRBV15; cdr3_aa: ATSRDWSGGGTDTQY
j_call: TRBJ1-1; v_call: TRBV19; cdr3_aa: ASKGPGHQNTEAF
j_call: TRBJ2-5; v_call: TRBV15; cdr3_aa: ATSRDAAVGETQY
j_call: TRBJ2-2; v_call: TRBV28; cdr3_aa: ASIPGTNTGELF
j_call: TRBJ2-5; v_call: TRBV6-2/TRBV6-3; cdr3_aa: ASSYDRPAGETQY
j_call: TRBJ2-3; v_call: TRBV4-2; cdr3_aa: ASSRPTSEIAANYTQY
j_call: TRBJ2-1; v_call: TRBV5-6; cdr3_aa: ASSMGLRRPNEQF
j_call: TRBJ1-6; v_call: TRBV7-6; cdr3_aa: ASSARTGGVFSPLH
j_call: TRBJ2-1; v_call: TRBV19; cdr3_aa: ASSTGTISSYNEQF
j_call: TRBJ2-5; v_call: TRBV7-9; cdr3_aa: ASSLSSGQETQY
j_call: TRBJ2-4; v_call: TRBV5-1; cdr3_aa: ASSQTGGALLAKNIQY
j_call: TRBJ2-1; v_call: TRBV2; cdr3_aa: ASSEDRFDEQF
j_call: TRBJ2-3; v_call: TRBV29-1; cdr3_aa: SVAEQITDTQY
j_call: TRBJ1-1; v_call: TRBV6-2/TRBV6-3; cdr3_aa: ASSSHTGNTEAF
j_call: TRBJ2-7; v_call: TRBV29-1; cdr3_aa: SVGLAGYYEQY
j_call: TRBJ2-1; v_call: TRBV11-1; cdr3_aa: ASSPSAGTSGIKGNYNEQF
j_call: TRBJ2-2; v_call: TRBV3-1; cdr3_aa: ASSQRQSGTGELF
j_call: TRBJ2-5; v_call: TRBV5-1; cdr3_aa: ASSLNSPETQY
j_call: TRBJ2-4; v_call: TRBV20-1; cdr3_aa: SARDPLAGGTVSAKNIQY
j_call: TRBJ2-7; v_call: TRBV12-3/TRBV12-4; cdr3_aa: ASSSQGGRKNEQY
j_call: TRBJ2-7; v_call: TRBV6-2/TRBV6-3; cdr3_aa: ASSTIAYEQY
j_call: TRBJ1-2; v_call: TRBV3-1; cdr3_aa: ASSRNREGYGYT
j_call: TRBJ1-1; v_call: TRBV4-3; cdr3_aa: ASAQGRGTEAF
j_call: TRBJ2-5; v_call: TRBV15; cdr3_aa: ATSLHRGIETQY
j_call: TRBJ2-1; v_call: TRBV29-1; cdr3_aa: SVPGTSRYNEQF
j_call: TRBJ2-1; v_call: TRBV5-1; cdr3_aa: ASSLAGRSYNEQF